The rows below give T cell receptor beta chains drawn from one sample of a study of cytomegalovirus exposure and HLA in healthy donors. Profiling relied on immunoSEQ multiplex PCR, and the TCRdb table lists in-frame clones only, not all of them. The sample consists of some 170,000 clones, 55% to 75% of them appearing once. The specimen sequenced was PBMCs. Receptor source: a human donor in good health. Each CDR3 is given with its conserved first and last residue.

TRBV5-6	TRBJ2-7	CASSYGTGGYEQYF
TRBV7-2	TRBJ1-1	CASSLGFVPGQWSTEAFF
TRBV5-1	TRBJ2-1	CASSRDTGYNEQFF
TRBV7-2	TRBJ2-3	CASSLRGGLLTDTQYF
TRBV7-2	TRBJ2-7	CASSWSSGGASTSYEQYF
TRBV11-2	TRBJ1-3	CASSLVAGGYGNTIYF
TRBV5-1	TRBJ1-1	CASSMRHTNTEAFF
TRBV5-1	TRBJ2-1	CASSEGLAAYTEQFF
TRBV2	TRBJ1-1	CASSEGRGLRNTEAFF
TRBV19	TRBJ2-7	CASSVVGLLSYEQYF
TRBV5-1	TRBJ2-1	CASSAGQGHNNEQFF
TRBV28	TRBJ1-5	CASSQNRAASNQPQHF
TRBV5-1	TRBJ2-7	CASSTGTAYEQYF
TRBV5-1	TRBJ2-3	CASSLAASGDTQYF
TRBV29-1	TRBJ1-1	CSAAATGSTEAFF
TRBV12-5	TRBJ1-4	CASGSTSRRDKLFF
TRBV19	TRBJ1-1	CASGQGNTEAFF
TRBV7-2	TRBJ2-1	CASSFNRGRDEQFF
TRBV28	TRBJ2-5	CASSPWVASGPQETQYF
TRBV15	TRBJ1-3	CATSKGTGNTIYF
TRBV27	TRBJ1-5	CASAFIGGGNQPQHF
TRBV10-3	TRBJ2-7	CAISERQGTYEQYF
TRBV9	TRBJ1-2	CASSVSGTGNGYTF
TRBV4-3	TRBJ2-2	CASSQDGGLAGTNTGELFF
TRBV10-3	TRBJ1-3	CAMGDRRLSGNTIYF
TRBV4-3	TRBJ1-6	CASSQERWGRVDSPLHF
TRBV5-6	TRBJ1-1	CASSRVKGQGDTEAFF
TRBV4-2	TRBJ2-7	CASSPQAGRHYEQYF
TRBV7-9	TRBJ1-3	CASSQSSTGGPGNTIYF
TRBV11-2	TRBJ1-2	CASSPQGSHGYTF